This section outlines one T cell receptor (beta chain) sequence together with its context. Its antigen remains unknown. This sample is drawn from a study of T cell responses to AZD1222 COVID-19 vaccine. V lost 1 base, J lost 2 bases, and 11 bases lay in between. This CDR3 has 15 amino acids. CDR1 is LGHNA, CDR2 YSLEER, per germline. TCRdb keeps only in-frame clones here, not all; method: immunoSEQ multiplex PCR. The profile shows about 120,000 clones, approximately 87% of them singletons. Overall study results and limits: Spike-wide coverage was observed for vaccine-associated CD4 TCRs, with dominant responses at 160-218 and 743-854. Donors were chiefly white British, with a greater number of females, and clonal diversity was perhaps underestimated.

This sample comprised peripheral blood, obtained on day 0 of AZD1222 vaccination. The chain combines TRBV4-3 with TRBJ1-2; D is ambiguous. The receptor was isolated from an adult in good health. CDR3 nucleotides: TGCGCCAGCAGCCAAGGGGTAGGATCGAACTATGGCTACACCTTC. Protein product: CASSQGVGSNYGYTF.